This T cell receptor beta chain comes out of a study of T cell responses to AZD1222 COVID-19 vaccine. There are 18 residues in the CDR3. Germline loops: CDR1 SNHLY, CDR2 FYNNEI. V shed 1 base and J 4 bases; nucleotides not matched to a gene: 13. This table comes from immunoSEQ multiplex PCR, and its TCRdb copy is limited to in-frame clones, with some not included. Of around 110,000 clones listed, over 80% are singletons. The TCR was taken from an adult who received the AZD1222 COVID-19 vaccine. This rearrangement joins TRBV2 to TRBJ1-5; 7 nucleotides match TRBD1. The input for sequencing was peripheral blood, taken 28 days after the second AZD1222 dose. CDR3 region: CASSEDPGQPIANQPQHF. In DNA, the CDR3 is TGTGCCAGCAGTGAAGACCCGGGACAGCCGATAGCAAATCAGCCCCAGCATTTT.